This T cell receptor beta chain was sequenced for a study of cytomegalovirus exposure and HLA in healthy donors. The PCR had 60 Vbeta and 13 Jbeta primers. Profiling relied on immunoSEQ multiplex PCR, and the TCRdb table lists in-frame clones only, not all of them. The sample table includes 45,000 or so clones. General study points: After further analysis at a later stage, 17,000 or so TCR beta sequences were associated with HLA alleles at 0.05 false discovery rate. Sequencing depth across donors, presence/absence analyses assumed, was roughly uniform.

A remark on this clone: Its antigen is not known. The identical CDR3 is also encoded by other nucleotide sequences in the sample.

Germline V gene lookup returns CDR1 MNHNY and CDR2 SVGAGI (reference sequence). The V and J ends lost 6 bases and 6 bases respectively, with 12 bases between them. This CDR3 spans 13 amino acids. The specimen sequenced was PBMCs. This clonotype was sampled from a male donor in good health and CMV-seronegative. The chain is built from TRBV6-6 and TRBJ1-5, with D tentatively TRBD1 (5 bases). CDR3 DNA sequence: TGTGCCAGCAGCTACGGGGGGAGTCAGCCCCAGCATTTT. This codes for CASSYGGSQPQHF.